The 3 T cell receptor beta chains presented below share a single source sample, sequenced in a study of cytomegalovirus exposure and HLA in healthy donors. With 60 Vbeta and 13 Jbeta primers, the PCR was carried out. Sequencing was performed with immunoSEQ multiplex PCR; in TCRdb, only in-frame clones are kept and a portion is missing. The table lists about 200,000 clones, 70% to 85% of them singletons. The sequencing input was PBMCs. Receptor source: a boy aged 2-9 years in good health and CMV-seronegative.

This chain joins TRBV7-9 and TRBJ2-5; D remains ambiguous. The CDR3 has 13 residues. The V gene's germline CDR1 is SEHNR and CDR2 FQNEAQ (reference sequence). V lost 2 bases and J lost 5, with 9 bases in between. DNA of the CDR3: TGTGCCAGCAGCTTATCGGTAGTTGAGACCCAGTACTTC. This sequence encodes CASSLSVVETQYF.

This clone was detected only once. The chain employs TRBV5-4 and TRBJ1-4; D is possibly TRBD1 (6 bases). This CDR3 has 19 amino acids. Trimming took 5 bases from V and 8 from J, leaving 31 bases between them. Germline CDR1 reads SGHNT; CDR2 reads YYREEE (reference sequence). Here the CDR3 DNA reads TGTGCCAGCAGAGCGGATATACAGGGCAGGGCCCTTGTTTGGGAAAAACTGTTTTTT. Protein sequence: CASRADIQGRALVWEKLFF. The entire variable domain, with the rest obtained from reference TRBV5-4 and TRBJ1-4, is as follows: ETGVTQSPTHLIKTRGQQVTLRCSSQSGHNTVSWYQQALGQGPQFIFQYYREEENGRGNFPPRFSGLQFPNYSSELNVNALELDDSALYLCASRADIQGRALVWEKLFFGSGTQLSVL.

This CDR3 reads CASSPTGETQYF. The CDR3 DNA is TGTGCCAGTTCCCCCACAGGAGAGACCCAGTACTTC. This sequence joins TRBV19 and TRBJ2-5; TRBD1 is a possible D gene (5 bases). In germline, CDR1 is LNHDA, CDR2 SQIVND (reference sequence). The CDR3 covers 12 residues. V lost 8 bases and J lost 4, with 11 bases in between.